This T cell receptor beta chain was found in a study of T cell repertoires in cytomegalovirus infection. Study details: The public TCR beta signatures pointed to both CMV infection and matching HLA type. Study-wide results and caveats: HLA-C-restricted CMV clonotypes gave the most frequent clonotype in two of eight donors. The cumulative frequency of public TCR beta families distinguished individuals who carried CMV together with the relevant HLA.

TCRdb recomputed calls from the reads with MiXCR, one row per CDR3 protein. The sample has some 100,000 distinct CDR3 sequences; 20% to 30% are singletons. There are 13 residues in the CDR3. Germline CDR1 SGHDT, CDR2 YYEEEE. V lost 4 bases to trimming and J lost 8 bases, with 15 bases between them. As to this clonotype: As yet, its antigen is unknown.

The sequence derives from a human donor in good health (CMV status not recorded). Some clones in this sample may be carry-over from other donors' samples. This chain connects TRBV5-6 to TRBJ1-2, with D perhaps TRBD1 (5 bases). The specimen was CD8+ T cells from PBMCs. For the CDR3, the DNA is TGTGCCAGCAGCCCCGGACCGCAGGGCGGCTACACCTTC. Amino acids: CASSPGPQGGYTF.